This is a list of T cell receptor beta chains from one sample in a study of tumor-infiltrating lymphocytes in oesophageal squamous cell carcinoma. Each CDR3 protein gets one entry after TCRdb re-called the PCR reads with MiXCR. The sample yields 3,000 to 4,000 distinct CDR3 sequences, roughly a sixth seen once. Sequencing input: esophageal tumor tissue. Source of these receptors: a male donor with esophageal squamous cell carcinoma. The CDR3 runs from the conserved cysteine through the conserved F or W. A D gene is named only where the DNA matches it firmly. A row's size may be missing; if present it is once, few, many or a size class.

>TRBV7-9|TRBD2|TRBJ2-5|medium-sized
CASSLVTLASGVEETQYF
TGTGCCAGCAGCTTAGTCACCTTGGCTAGCGGGGTGGAAGAGACCCAGTACTTC
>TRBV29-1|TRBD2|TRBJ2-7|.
CSVEAYGGDSYEQYF
TGCAGCGTTGAAGCGTACGGGGGGGACTCCTACGAGCAGTACTTC
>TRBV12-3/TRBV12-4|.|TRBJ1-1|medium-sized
CASSVTVIEAFF
TGTGCCAGCAGCGTGACAGTTATTGAAGCTTTCTTT
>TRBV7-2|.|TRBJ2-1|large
CASSLVNEQFF
TGTGCCAGCAGCTTAGTCAATGAGCAGTTCTTC
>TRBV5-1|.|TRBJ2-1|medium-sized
CASRTGTRHEQFF
TGCGCCAGCAGGACAGGCACCCGCCATGAGCAGTTCTTC
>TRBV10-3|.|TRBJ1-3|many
CAISEPSLGAAGNTIYF
TGTGCCATCAGTGAACCTTCCCTCGGGGCCGCTGGAAACACCATATATTTT
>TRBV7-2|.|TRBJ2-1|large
CASSLQMDNEQFF
TGTGCCAGCAGCTTACAGATGGACAATGAGCAGTTCTTC
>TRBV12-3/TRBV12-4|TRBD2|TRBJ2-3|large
CASSLLAGLTDTQYF
TGTGCCAGCAGTTTATTAGCGGGTCTCACAGATACGCAGTATTTT
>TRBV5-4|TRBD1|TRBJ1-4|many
CASSLAGTAGEKLFF
TGTGCCAGCAGCTTGGCCGGGACAGCCGGTGAAAAACTGTTTTTT
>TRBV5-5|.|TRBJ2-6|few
CASSLEGRLHLRF
.
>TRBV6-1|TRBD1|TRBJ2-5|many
CASSGLDRGRGETQYF
TGTGCCAGCAGTGGCTTGGACAGGGGGCGCGGGGAGACCCAGTACTTC
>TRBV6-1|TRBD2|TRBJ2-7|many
CASSETSGSYEQYF
TGTGCCAGCAGTGAGACTAGCGGTTCCTACGAGCAGTACTTC
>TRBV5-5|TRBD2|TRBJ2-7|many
CASSAPSGGAINEQYF
TGTGCCAGCAGCGCTCCCAGCGGGGGGGCCATCAATGAGCAGTACTTC
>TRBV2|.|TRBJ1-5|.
CASQRSGQPQHF
TGTGCCAGCCAAAGATCGGGACAGCCCCAGCATTTT
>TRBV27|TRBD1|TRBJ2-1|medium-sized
CASSDRGSYNEQFF
TGTGCCAGCAGTGACAGGGGTTCCTACAATGAGCAGTTCTTC
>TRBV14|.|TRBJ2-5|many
CASSQEFGQELQETQYF
TGTGCCAGCAGCCAAGAATTTGGACAAGAACTTCAAGAGACCCAGTACTTC
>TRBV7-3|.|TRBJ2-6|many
CASSVGTF
TGTGCCAGCAGCGTGGGGACTTTC
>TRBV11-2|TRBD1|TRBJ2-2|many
CASSSTGGVIYTGELFF
TGTGCCAGCAGCTCAACAGGGGGCGTCATCTACACCGGGGAGCTGTTTTTT
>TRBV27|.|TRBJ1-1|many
CASNVGRGNNMNTEAFF
TGTGCCAGCAACGTAGGTCGGGGCAACAATATGAACACTGAAGCTTTCTTT
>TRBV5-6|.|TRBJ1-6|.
CASSLGGTGYSPLHF
TGTGCCAGCAGCTTAGGGGGGACGGGGTATTCACCCCTCCACTTT
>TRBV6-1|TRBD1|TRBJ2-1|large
CASRTGYDNEQFF
TGTGCCAGCAGGACAGGGTACGACAATGAGCAGTTCTTC
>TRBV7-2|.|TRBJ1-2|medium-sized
CASSLGAGHYGYTF
TGTGCCAGCAGCCTGGGTGCAGGGCACTATGGCTACACCTTC
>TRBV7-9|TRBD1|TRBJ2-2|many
CASSLGQGTGELFF
TGTGCCAGCAGCTTGGGACAGGGGACCGGGGAGCTGTTTTTT
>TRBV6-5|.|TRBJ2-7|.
CTSSHWSGTDTQYF
TGTACCAGCAGTCACTGGTCCGGCACAGATACGCAGTACTTC
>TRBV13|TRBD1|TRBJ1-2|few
CASSLRQGLSYGYTF
TGTGCCAGCAGCCTAAGACAGGGGTTGAGCTATGGCTACACCTTC
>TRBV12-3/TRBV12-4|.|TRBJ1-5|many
CANSFGRESQPQHF
TGTGCCAACAGTTTCGGAAGAGAGAGTCAGCCCCAGCATTTT
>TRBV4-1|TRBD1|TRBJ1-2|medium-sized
CASSQETAGGYGYTF
TGCGCCAGCAGCCAAGAGACCGCAGGGGGCTATGGCTACACCTTC
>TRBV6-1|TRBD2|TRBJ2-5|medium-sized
CASLERGETQYF
TGTGCCAGCCTTGAGCGGGGGGAGACCCAGTACTTC
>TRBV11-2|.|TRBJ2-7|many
CASSPRHGSYEQYF
TGTGCCAGCAGCCCAAGACACGGCTCCTACGAGCAGTACTTC
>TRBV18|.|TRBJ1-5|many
CASSPRADNQPQHF
TGTGCCAGCTCACCAAGGGCAGACAATCAGCCCCAGCATTTT
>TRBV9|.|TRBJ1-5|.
CASSVVKGGKPQHF
TGTGCCAGCAGCGTAGTTAAGGGCGGGAAGCCCCAGCATTTT
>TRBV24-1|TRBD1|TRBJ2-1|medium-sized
CATKGTGAEYEQFF
TGTGCCACCAAAGGGACAGGGGCAGAATATGAGCAGTTCTTC
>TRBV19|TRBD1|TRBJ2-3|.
CASRPRTGGKDTQYF
TGTGCCAGTAGGCCCCGGACAGGGGGCAAAGATACGCAGTATTTT
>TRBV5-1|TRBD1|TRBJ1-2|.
CASSYTGEGGYTF
TGCGCCAGCAGCTATACAGGGGAAGGCGGCTACACCTTC
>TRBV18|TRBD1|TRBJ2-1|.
CASSLTPDRARISGDEQFF
TGTGCCAGCTCGCTTACCCCGGACAGGGCGCGAATCTCAGGCGATGAGCAGTTCTTC
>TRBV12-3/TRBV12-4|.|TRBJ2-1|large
CASIGGGQVWKDEQFF
TGTGCCAGCATCGGAGGGGGGCAGGTTTGGAAAGATGAGCAGTTCTTC
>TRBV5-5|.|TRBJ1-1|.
CASSLTNSEAFF
TGTGCCAGCAGCTTAACGAACTCTGAAGCTTTCTTT
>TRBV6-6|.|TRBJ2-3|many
CASSYSYAGGPTDTQYF
TGTGCCAGCAGTTACTCGTATGCCGGGGGCCCCACAGATACGCAGTATTTT
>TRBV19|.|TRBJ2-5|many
CASSIDMGSGHQETQYF
TGTGCCAGTAGTATAGATATGGGGTCAGGGCACCAAGAGACCCAGTACTTC
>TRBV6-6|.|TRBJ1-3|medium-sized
CASSYSTGALGNTIYF
TGTGCCAGCAGTTACTCGACGGGGGCCCTTGGAAACACCATATATTTT
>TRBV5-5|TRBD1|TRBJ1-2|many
CASSQAGTGGVYGYTF
TGTGCCAGCAGTCAGGCCGGGACAGGGGGCGTCTATGGCTACACCTTC
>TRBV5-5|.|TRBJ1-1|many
CASSLDLMNTEAFF
TGTGCCAGCAGCTTGGATTTAATGAACACTGAAGCTTTCTTT
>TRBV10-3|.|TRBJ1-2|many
CAISDLTGEDGYTF
TGTGCCATCAGTGATCTAACAGGAGAGGATGGCTACACCTTC
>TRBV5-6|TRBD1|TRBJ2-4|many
CASSLVGTGNIQYF
TGTGCCAGCAGCTTGGTAGGGACAGGGAACATTCAGTACTTC
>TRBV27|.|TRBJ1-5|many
CASSTLGQPQHF
TGTGCCAGCAGTACCCTTGGGCAGCCCCAGCATTTT
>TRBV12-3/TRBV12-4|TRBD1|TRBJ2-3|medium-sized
CASRLDRGTDTQYF
TGTGCCAGCAGACTGGACAGGGGAACAGATACGCAGTATTTT
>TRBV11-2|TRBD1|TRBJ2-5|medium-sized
CASSLLRDRRETQYF
TGTGCCAGCAGCTTACTCCGGGACAGAAGAGAGACCCAGTACTTC
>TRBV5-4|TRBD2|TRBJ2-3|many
CASSPLSGDTQYF
TGTGCCAGCAGCCCCCTTAGCGGGGATACGCAGTATTTT
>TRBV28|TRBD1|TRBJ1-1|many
CASGGRGLGNTEAFF
TGTGCCAGCGGGGGGAGGGGGCTTGGGAACACTGAAGCTTTCTTT
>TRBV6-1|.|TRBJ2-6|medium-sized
CASSLGLIGANVLTF
TGTGCCAGCAGTCTCGGATTAATTGGGGCCAACGTCCTGACTTTC
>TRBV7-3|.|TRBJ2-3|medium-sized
CASSFVPTDTQYF
TGTGCCAGCAGCTTCGTCCCAACAGATACGCAGTATTTT
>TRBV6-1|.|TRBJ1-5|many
CASKKEGTQPQHF
TGTGCCAGCAAAAAGGAAGGGACTCAGCCCCAGCATTTT
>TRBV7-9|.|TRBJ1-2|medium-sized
CASSLGGENYGYTF
TGTGCCAGCAGCTTAGGAGGGGAAAATTATGGCTACACCTTC
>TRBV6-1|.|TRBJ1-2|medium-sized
CASTQEGYGYTF
TGTGCCAGCACCCAGGAAGGTTATGGCTACACCTTC
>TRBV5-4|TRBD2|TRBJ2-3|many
CASRRLAGAGGGTQYF
TGTGCCAGCAGACGGCTAGCGGGGGCCGGGGGAGGGACGCAGTATTTT
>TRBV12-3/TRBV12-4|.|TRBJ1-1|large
CASSLGMGLQESSTEAFF
TGTGCCAGCAGTTTAGGGATGGGGCTTCAGGAGTCGAGCACTGAAGCTTTCTTT
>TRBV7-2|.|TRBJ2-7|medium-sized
CASSLGLSSYEQYF
TGTGCCAGCAGCTTAGGTCTAAGCTCCTACGAGCAGTACTTC
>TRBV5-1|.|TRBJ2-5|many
CASSLGPGETQYF
TGCGCCAGCAGCTTGGGCCCGGGGGAGACCCAGTACTTC